Here is one T cell receptor (beta chain) with its context. These data are taken from a study of blood T cell repertoires in COVID-19. Libraries were prepared by immunoSEQ multiplex PCR; TCRdb keeps only in-frame clonotypes and omits some of them. The data show 350,000 to 500,000 clones, more than 70% seen once. The TCR sequence derives from a woman younger than 35 who had been exposed to COVID-19. The sample comprised PBMCs or T cells enriched from blood (not recorded which).

CDR3 sequence reads: CASSPLPGTSGRNEQFF. DNA of the CDR3: TGTGCCAGCTCACCACTACCCGGGACTAGCGGGAGGAATGAGCAGTTCTTC. The rearrangement uses TRBV18 and TRBJ2-1, with 15 bases identical to TRBD2. The CDR3 extends over 17 amino acids. The V gene end was trimmed by 1 base and the J gene end by 7 bases; junction bases not matched to a gene: 5. Germline V gene lookup returns CDR1 KGHSH and CDR2 LQKENI. The variable domain in full, with the rest retrieved from reference TRBV18 and TRBJ2-1, is NAGVMQNPRHLVRRRGQEARLRCSPMKGHSHVYWYRQLPEEGLKFMVYLQKENIIDESGMPKERFSAEFPKEGPSILRIQQVVRGDSAAYFCASSPLPGTSGRNEQFFGPGTRLTVL.